Following are 20 T cell receptor beta chains from one sample sequenced in a study of neurological immune-mediated disorders. TCRdb processed the 5' RACE reads anew with MiXCR; each CDR3 protein has one entry. The sample has 46,000 or so distinct CDR3 sequences; 3.5% to 5% are singletons. Sequenced input: PBMCs. Receptor source: a woman aged 60-75 years with multiple sclerosis.

This clonotype was recorded a few times. The chain is built from TRBV20-1 and TRBJ2-1, with D maybe TRBD2 (5 bases). In germline, CDR1 is DFQATT, CDR2 SNEGSKA (reference sequence). The CDR3 sequence is 15 residues long. V was pared by 0 bases and J by 7 bases, with 16 bases between. DNA for the CDR3: TGCAGTGCTAGAGATCCCGGGATAGCCATGAATGAGCAGTTCTTC. Amino acid sequence: CSARDPGIAMNEQFF.

There are many counts of this clonotype. V gene TRBV6-5 combines with J gene TRBJ2-3; D is possibly TRBD1 (5 bases). This CDR3 comprises 16 residues. Germline V CDR1 and CDR2: MNHEY, SVGAGI. V was pared by 0 bases and J by 1 base, with 11 bases between. The CDR3 region has the DNA TGTGCCAGCAGTTACTCCCAGGGTCCCCGCACAGATACGCAGTATTTT. Its translation: CASSYSQGPRTDTQYF.

This clonotype was counted many times. This chain uses TRBV4-1 with TRBJ1-2, with 9 bases identical to TRBD1. The V and J ends lost 4 bases and 3 bases, in that order; junction bases with no gene match: 6. The CDR3 is 15 residues long. Germline lookup yields CDR1 MGHRA and CDR2 YSYEKL. The CDR3 loop is CASSPGQGFDYGYTF. The CDR3 DNA is TGCGCCAGCAGCCCCGGACAGGGGTTCGACTATGGCTACACCTTC.

At least ten counts were recorded for this clonotype. DNA for the CDR3: TGCAGTGCCCGCGCCTCCATTAGGGCCGGTACCGGGGAGCTGTTTTTT. The encoded protein is CSARASIRAGTGELFF. The V call is TRBV20-1, the J call TRBJ2-2; no clear D. Germline lookup yields CDR1 DFQATT and CDR2 SNEGSKA (reference sequence). V lost 6 bases, J lost 5 bases, and 22 bases lay in between. The CDR3 extends over 16 amino acids.

V and J are TRBV5-1 and TRBJ2-1; a weak D match, TRBD1 (6 bases). This CDR3 comprises 13 residues. The germline gives CDR1 SGHRS, CDR2 YFSETQ. V lost 7 bases and J 5 bases, leaving 13 bases between the germline ends. In DNA form, the CDR3 reads TGCGCCAGCCGAAAGGGGGTAAACAATGAGCAGTTCTTC. Translation gives CASRKGVNNEQFF. Full variable domain (remainder filled in from reference TRBV5-1 and TRBJ2-1): KAGVTQTPRYLIKTRGQQVTLSCSPISGHRSVSWYQQTPGQGLQFLFEYFSETQRNKGNFPGRFSGRQFSNSRSEMNVSTLELGDSALYLCASRKGVNNEQFFGPGTRLTVL.

The J gene is TRBJ2-7, the V gene TRBV4-1; the match to TRBD2 covers 9 bases. Losses at the gene ends were 0 bases for V and 1 base for J; bases not matched to a gene: 4. The germline V gene encodes CDR1 MGHRA and CDR2 YSYEKL. The CDR3 is 16 residues long. The chain's CDR3 is CASSQEQRGESYEQYF. The CDR3 nucleotides read TGCGCCAGCAGCCAAGAGCAGCGGGGGGAATCCTACGAGCAGTACTTC.

This clonotype appeared many times. The chain links TRBV7-8 to TRBJ1-4; no clear D gene. V dropped 2 bases and J dropped 8 bases, with 15 bases sitting between them. Germline CDR1 is SGHVS and CDR2 is FQNEAQ. The CDR3 is 15 amino acids. This chain's CDR3 is CASSLRRETNEKLFF. The CDR3 DNA is TGTGCCAGCAGCTTAAGACGGGAGACCAACGAAAAACTGTTTTTT.

This clonotype has more than one count but fewer than ten. The chain couples TRBV5-1 to TRBJ1-1; 9 nucleotides agree with TRBD1. The germline V gene encodes CDR1 SGHRS and CDR2 YFSETQ. V was clipped by 4 bases and J by 5 bases; unmatched bases: 15. The CDR3 covers 17 residues. This CDR3 is CASSPLPGQGISTEAFF. DNA for the CDR3: TGCGCCAGCAGCCCGCTGCCGGGACAGGGAATTAGTACTGAAGCTTTCTTT.

The sample holds many counts of this clonotype. The chain uses TRBV5-1 and TRBJ2-7, with 9 bases identical to TRBD1. The CDR3 loop spans 14 amino acids. Germline values: CDR1 SGHRS, CDR2 YFSETQ. With V trimmed by 3 bases and J by 5 bases, 6 bases remained unmatched. CDR3 protein: CASSYRTGVNEQYF. CDR3 DNA sequence: TGCGCCAGCAGCTACAGGACAGGGGTCAACGAGCAGTACTTC.

This clonotype was counted ten times or more. This chain uses TRBV20-1 with TRBJ1-2; 8 bases match TRBD1. With V trimmed by 5 bases and J by 4 bases, 6 bases remained unmatched. This CDR3 is built from 13 residues. Germline V gene lookup returns CDR1 DFQATT and CDR2 SNEGSKA (reference sequence). CDR3 bases: TGCAGTGCTCGATCGACAGGGGTCTATGGCTACACCTTC. It encodes CSARSTGVYGYTF.

This clonotype turned up a few times. The limits of the CDR3 on the DNA are not certain, so only TCRdb's listed CDR3 is given. The chain carries TRBV7-9 and TRBJ1-1; the table's D gene call, TRBD1, was not cross checked with the DNA. Germline V lookup: CDR1 SEHNR, CDR2 FQNEAQ (reference sequence). The CDR3 length equals 15 residues, ends included. The CDR3 loop is CASSFFSGPGAEAFF.

This clonotype was counted many times. The chain combines TRBV6-2 or TRBV6-3 with TRBJ2-1; 9 bases agree with TRBD1. The CDR3 is made up of 15 amino acids. Germline CDR1 and CDR2: MNHEY and SVGEGT. V dropped 5 bases and J dropped 3; count of bases not matched to a gene: 5. In DNA, the CDR3 is TGTGCCAGCAGTGCCCTGGGACAGGGCTACAATGAGCAGTTCTTC. It specifies CASSALGQGYNEQFF.

This clonotype was observed many times. This chain uses TRBV2 with TRBJ2-1; D call uncertain. The CDR3 spans 11 residues. Germline loops: CDR1 SNHLY, CDR2 FYNNEI. Trimming pared 2 bases from V and 12 bases from J, leaving 8 bases between. CDR3 coding DNA: TGTGCCAGCAGTGAAAATGGGCTGCAGTTCTTC. Translated: CASSENGLQFF.

This clonotype was picked up many times. The V call is TRBV5-4, the J call TRBJ2-3, with D possibly matching TRBD1 (5 bases). The germline V and J ends were trimmed by 6 bases and 2 bases, with 10 bases remaining between them. The CDR3 extends over 13 amino acids. Germline CDR1 is SGHNT and CDR2 is YYREEE (reference sequence). The CDR3 DNA follows: TGTGCCAGCACCCAGGGTTTCACAGATACGCAGTATTTT. As protein: CASTQGFTDTQYF.

Only a few counts were recorded for this clonotype. The chain links TRBV7-2 to TRBJ2-7; the D gene is possibly TRBD1 (6 bases). The CDR3 runs 12 residues. Germline loops: CDR1 SGHTA, CDR2 FQGNSA. The V end was cut by 4 bases, the J end by 5 bases, with 9 bases between. The CDR3 DNA sequence: TGTGCCAGCAGCTCCGCAGGGGACGAGCAGTACTTC. Amino acid sequence: CASSSAGDEQYF. The variable domain in full, with the rest retrieved from reference TRBV7-2 and TRBJ2-7, is GAGVSQSPSNKVTEKGKDVELRCDPISGHTALYWYRQSLGQGLEFLIYFQGNSAPDKSGLPSDRFSAERTGGSVSTLTIQRTQQEDSAVYLCASSSAGDEQYFGPGTRLTVT.

This clonotype was detected many times. The rearrangement uses TRBV12-3 or TRBV12-4 and TRBJ2-1; TRBD2 agrees at 9 bases. Trimming removed 7 bases from V and 6 bases from J; junction bases left unmatched: 7. The length of the CDR3 is 14 residues. In DNA form, the CDR3 reads TGTGCCAGCACCGAAGGGACTAGCTTCAATGAGCAGTTCTTC. Translating gives CASTEGTSFNEQFF.

This chain links TRBV2 with TRBJ2-3; the match to TRBD2 covers 8 bases. This CDR3 region has 17 residues. The germline V gene encodes CDR1 SNHLY and CDR2 FYNNEI. Trimming cost V 4 bases and J 0 bases; bases outside gene matches: 9. Here the CDR3 reads CASSGETGTRSTDTQYF. The DNA of the CDR3 is TGTGCCAGCAGTGGAGAAACCGGGACTAGGAGCACAGATACGCAGTATTTT.

This clonotype was detected many times. The chain carries TRBV10-3 and TRBJ1-2; no clear D. The CDR3 is 12 amino acids. Germline V gene sequence: CDR1 ENHRY, CDR2 SYGVKD. The V and J ends lost 10 bases and 0 bases respectively, with 9 bases between them. The CDR3 sequence is CATQGPNYGYTF. The DNA of the CDR3 is TGTGCCACCCAAGGTCCTAACTATGGCTACACCTTC.

Note on this clonotype: One end of the junction varies from germline; a read error may be responsible. The chain links TRBV7-9 to TRBJ1-4; no clear D gene. The CDR3 spans 11 residues. Germline CDR1 and CDR2: SEHNR and FQNEAQ (reference sequence). The CDR3 sequence: CASTTNEKLFF. The CDR3 nucleotides are TGTGCCAGCACAACGAATGAAAAACTGTTTTTT. Full variable domain (rest looked up from reference TRBV7-9 and TRBJ1-4): DTGVSQNPRHKITKRGQNVTFRCDPISEHNRLYWYRQTLGQGPEFLTYFQNEAQLEKSRLLSDRFSAERPKGSFSTLEIQRTEQGDSAMYLCASTTNEKLFFGSGTQLSVL.

This clonotype was recorded at least ten times. The chain recombines TRBV20-1 with TRBJ2-5; 7 bases fit TRBD2. There are 13 residues in the CDR3. Germline V gives CDR1 DFQATT, CDR2 SNEGSKA (reference sequence). The V gene end was trimmed by 7 bases and the J gene end by 2 bases; junction bases not matched to a gene: 7. The CDR3 region is CSGSMGGQETQYF. In DNA, the CDR3 is TGCAGTGGGTCGATGGGGGGGCAAGAGACCCAGTACTTC.